This T cell receptor beta chain was documented in a study of T cells in Graves' hyperthyroidism and ophthalmopathy. The V gene lost 4 bases and the J gene lost 6 bases, with 10 bases spanning the gap. CDR1 SEHNR and CDR2 FQNEAQ come from the germline V gene (reference sequence). The CDR3 has 13 amino acids. Amplified TCR beta CDR3 regions came from RNA transcripts. A first-round RT-PCR of the TCR CDR3 used the HTBI primer set. In TCRdb, the multiplex PCR reads were re-called with MiXCR into one record per CDR3 protein. The sample contains fewer than 700,000 distinct CDR3 sequences, about 16% of which appear only once.

Source material: blood. The clonotype comes from a woman in her 30s with Graves' hyperthyroidism. This chain joins TRBV7-9 and TRBJ2-1; weak D call: TRBD1 (6 bases). The CDR3 sequence: CASSSYRANEQFF. CDR3 nucleotides: TGTGCCAGCAGCTCCTACAGGGCCAATGAGCAGTTCTTC.